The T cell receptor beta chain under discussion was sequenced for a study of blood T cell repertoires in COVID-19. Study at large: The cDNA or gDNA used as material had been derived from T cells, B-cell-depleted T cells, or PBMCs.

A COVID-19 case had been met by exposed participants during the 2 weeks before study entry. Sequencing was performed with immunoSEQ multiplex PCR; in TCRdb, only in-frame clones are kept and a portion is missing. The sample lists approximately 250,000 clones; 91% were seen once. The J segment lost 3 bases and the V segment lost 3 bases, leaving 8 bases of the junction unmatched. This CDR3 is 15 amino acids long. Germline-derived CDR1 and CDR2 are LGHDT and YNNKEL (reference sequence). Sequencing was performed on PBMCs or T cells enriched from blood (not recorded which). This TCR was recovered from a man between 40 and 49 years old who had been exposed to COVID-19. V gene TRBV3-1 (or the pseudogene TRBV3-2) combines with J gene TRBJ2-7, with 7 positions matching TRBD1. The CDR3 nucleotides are TGTGCCAGCAGCCAGGATAGACAGGGTATCTACGAGCAGTACTTC. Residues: CASSQDRQGIYEQYF.